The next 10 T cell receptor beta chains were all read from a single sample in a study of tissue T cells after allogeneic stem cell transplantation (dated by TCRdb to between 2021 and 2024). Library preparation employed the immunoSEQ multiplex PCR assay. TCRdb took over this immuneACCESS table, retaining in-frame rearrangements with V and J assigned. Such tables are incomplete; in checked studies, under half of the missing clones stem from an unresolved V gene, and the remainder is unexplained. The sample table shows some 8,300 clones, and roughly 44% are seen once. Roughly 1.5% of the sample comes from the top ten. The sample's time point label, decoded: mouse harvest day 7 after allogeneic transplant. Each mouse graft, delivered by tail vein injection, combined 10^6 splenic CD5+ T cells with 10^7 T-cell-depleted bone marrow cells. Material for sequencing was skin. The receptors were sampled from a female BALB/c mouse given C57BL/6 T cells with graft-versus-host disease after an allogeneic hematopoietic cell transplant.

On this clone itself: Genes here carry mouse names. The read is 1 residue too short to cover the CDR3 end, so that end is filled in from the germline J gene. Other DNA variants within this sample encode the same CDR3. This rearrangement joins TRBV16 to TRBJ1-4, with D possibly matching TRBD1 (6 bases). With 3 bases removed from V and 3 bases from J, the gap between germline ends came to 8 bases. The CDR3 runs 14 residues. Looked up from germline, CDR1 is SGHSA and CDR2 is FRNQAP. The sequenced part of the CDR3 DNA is TGTGCAAGCAGCTTGCAGGGGACCAACGAAAGATTATTT. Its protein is CASSLQGTNERLF. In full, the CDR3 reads CASSLQGTNERLFF.

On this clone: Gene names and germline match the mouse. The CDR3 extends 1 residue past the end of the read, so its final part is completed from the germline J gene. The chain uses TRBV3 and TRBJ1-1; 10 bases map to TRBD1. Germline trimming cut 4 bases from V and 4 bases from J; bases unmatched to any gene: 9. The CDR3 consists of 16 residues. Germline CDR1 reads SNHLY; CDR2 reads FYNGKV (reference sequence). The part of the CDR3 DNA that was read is TGTGCCAGCAGCTCCACCGGGACAGGGGTTGGCACAGAAGTCTTC. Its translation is CASSSTGTGVGTEVF. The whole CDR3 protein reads CASSSTGTGVGTEVFF.

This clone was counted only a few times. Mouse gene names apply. CDR3 sequence reads: CASGGTNSDYTF. Partial CDR3 DNA: TGTGCCAGCGGTGGGACAAACTCCGACTACACC. The gene calls are TRBV13-2 and TRBJ1-2, with D unclear. The sequenced fragment ends 1 residue before the CDR3 boundary, so the rest is inferred from the germline J gene. Germline V lookup: CDR1 NNHNN, CDR2 SYGAGS (reference sequence). V lost 3 bases and J lost 0, with 3 bases in between. The CDR3 has 12 residues.

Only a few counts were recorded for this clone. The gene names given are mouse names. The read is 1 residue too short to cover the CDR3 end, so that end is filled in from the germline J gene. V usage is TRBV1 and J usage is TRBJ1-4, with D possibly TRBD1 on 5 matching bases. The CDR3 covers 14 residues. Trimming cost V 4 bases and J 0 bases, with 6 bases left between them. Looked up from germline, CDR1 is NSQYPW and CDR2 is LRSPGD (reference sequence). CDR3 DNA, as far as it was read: TGCACCTGCAGTGGACAGTTTTCCAACGAAAGATTATTT. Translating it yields CTCSGQFSNERLF. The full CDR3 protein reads CTCSGQFSNERLFF.

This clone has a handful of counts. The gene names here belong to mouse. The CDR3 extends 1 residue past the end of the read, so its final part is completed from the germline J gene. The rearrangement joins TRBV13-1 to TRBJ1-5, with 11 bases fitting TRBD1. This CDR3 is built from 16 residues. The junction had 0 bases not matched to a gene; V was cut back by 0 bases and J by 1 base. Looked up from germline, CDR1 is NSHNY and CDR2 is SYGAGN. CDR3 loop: CASSDGTGGNNQAPLF. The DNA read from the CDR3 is TGTGCCAGCAGTGATGGGACAGGGGGCAACAACCAGGCTCCGCTT.

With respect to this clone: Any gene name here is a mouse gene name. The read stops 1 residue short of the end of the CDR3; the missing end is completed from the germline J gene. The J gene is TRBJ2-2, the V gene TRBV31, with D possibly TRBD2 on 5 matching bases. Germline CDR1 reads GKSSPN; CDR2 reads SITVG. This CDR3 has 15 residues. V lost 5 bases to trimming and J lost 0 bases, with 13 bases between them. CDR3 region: CAWEKWGTNTGQLYF. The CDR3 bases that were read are TGTGCCTGGGAGAAATGGGGAACAAACACCGGGCAGCTCTAC.

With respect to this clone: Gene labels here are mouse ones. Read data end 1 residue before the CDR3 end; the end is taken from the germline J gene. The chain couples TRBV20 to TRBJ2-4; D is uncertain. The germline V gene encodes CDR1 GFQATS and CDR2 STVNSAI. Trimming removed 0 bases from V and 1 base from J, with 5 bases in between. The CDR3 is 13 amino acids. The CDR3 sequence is CGAREWGQNTLYF. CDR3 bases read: TGTGGTGCTAGGGAGTGGGGTCAAAACACCTTGTAC.

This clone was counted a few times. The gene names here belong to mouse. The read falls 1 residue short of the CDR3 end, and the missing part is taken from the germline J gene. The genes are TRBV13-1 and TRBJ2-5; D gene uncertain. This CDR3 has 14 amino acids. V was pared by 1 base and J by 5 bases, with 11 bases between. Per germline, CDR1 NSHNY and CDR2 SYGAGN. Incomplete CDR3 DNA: TGTGCCAGCAGTGATAGAAGGGCGCGAGACACCCAGTAC. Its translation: CASSDRRARDTQY. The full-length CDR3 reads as CASSDRRARDTQYF.

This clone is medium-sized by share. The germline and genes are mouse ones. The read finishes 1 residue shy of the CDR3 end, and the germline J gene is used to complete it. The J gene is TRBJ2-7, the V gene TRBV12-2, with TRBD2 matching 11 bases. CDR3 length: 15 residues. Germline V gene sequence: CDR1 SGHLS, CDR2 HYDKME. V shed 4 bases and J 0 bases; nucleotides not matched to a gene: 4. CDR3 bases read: TGTGCCAGCTCCACTGACTGGGGGGGCTCCTATGAACAGTAC. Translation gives CASSTDWGGSYEQY. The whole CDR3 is CASSTDWGGSYEQYF.

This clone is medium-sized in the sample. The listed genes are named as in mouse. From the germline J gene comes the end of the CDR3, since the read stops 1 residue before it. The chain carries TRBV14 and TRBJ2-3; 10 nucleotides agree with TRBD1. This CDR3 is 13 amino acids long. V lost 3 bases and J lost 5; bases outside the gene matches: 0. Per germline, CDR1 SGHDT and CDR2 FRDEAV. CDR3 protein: CASSWDRGETLYF. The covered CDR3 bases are TGTGCCAGCAGTTGGGACAGGGGAGAAACGCTGTAT.